This T cell receptor beta chain was sequenced during a study of cytomegalovirus exposure and HLA in healthy donors. Study-wide background: Unique TCRs numbering some 80 million, obtained from HLA-typed donors, made up an early data release. Genetic ancestry analysis placed more than 80% of the 398 donors that were genotyped in the Caucasian-associated cluster.

The PCR had 60 Vbeta and 13 Jbeta primers. The assay was immunoSEQ multiplex PCR, and TCRdb's table has in-frame clones only and misses some. The sample carries over 95,000 clones, over 65% recorded once. Details on this clone: The antigen remains undetermined.

Notes on the study in general: Later analysis revealed greater clonal expansion in HLA-associated TCR beta chains than in equally common others.

The sample consisted of PBMCs. The sequence was collected from a female donor in good health and CMV-seronegative.

This CDR3 reads CASSPSARGRGYEQYF. CDR3 nucleotides: TGCGCCAGCAGCCCATCAGCCAGGGGGCGCGGATACGAGCAGTACTTC. The J gene is TRBJ2-7, the V gene TRBV5-1, with 8 bases that match TRBD1. V was clipped by 4 bases and J by 4 bases; unmatched bases: 13. Looked up from germline, CDR1 is SGHRS and CDR2 is YFSETQ. The length of the CDR3 is 16 residues.